The rows below give T cell receptor beta chains drawn from one sample of a study of T cell responses to AZD1222 COVID-19 vaccine. TCRdb's table, derived via immunoSEQ multiplex PCR, lists solely in-frame clones and lacks some. The sample shows about 84,000 clones, 80% to 90% of them seen only once. The source was peripheral blood, collected 28 days after the second AZD1222 dose. These receptors were collected from an adult who received the AZD1222 COVID-19 vaccine. Each CDR3 is given with its conserved first and last residue. Some rows have no size entry. The others give once, few or many, or a class for an expanded clone.

>TRBV29-1|NA|TRBJ1-5
CSVSFQGHQPQHF
>TRBV5-6|NA|TRBJ2-2
CASSWGPSGIRNTGELFF
>TRBV13|few|TRBJ1-2
CASSSKGYGYTF
>TRBV5-1|once|TRBJ2-2
CASSLGRVYGGELFF
>TRBV6-2/TRBV6-3|NA|TRBJ2-3
CASSYSIGTDTQYF
>TRBV6-5|NA|TRBJ1-2
CASTTGGSGYTF
>TRBV7-6|NA|TRBJ2-7
CASSATRTGVWEQYF
>TRBV9|NA|TRBJ2-1
CASSQLAGEYNEQFF
>TRBV6-2/TRBV6-3|NA|TRBJ2-4
CASSYPGQGSVWAKNIQYF
>TRBV5-5|NA|TRBJ1-4
CASSLDDRGRLFF
>TRBV27|NA|TRBJ1-3
CASRGQGPINTIYF
>TRBV24-1|NA|TRBJ1-2
CATSDQTDNYGYTF
>TRBV5-1|NA|TRBJ2-1
CASRTENEQFF